The next 24 T cell receptor beta chains were all read from a single sample in a study of cytomegalovirus exposure and HLA in healthy donors. The method was immunoSEQ multiplex PCR; TCRdb's version includes in-frame clones alone and lacks a portion of them. This sample has around 120,000 clones; approximately 89% occur once, and the top ten carry about 1.8%. The source material was PBMCs. The receptors originated from a man younger than 35 in good health and CMV-seronegative.

The V call is TRBV19, the J call TRBJ1-1; TRBD1 agrees at 10 bases. Germline CDR1 is LNHDA and CDR2 is SQIVND (reference sequence). The ends lost 4 bases at V and 1 base at J; junction bases unmatched: 0. The CDR3 is 14 residues long. The CDR3 sequence: CASSRDRGNTEAFF. The CDR3 DNA follows: TGTGCCAGTAGTAGGGACAGGGGGAACACTGAAGCTTTCTTT.

The chain employs TRBV6-5 and TRBJ1-3, with TRBD1 identical over 8 bases. This CDR3 is built from 15 residues. V shed 2 bases and J 9 bases; nucleotides not matched to a gene: 9. Per the germline V gene, CDR1 is MNHEY and CDR2 is SVGAGI. The CDR3 coding sequence is TGTGCCAGCAGTTACCGGACAGGGAATTCGGGCACCATATATTTT. Translating gives CASSYRTGNSGTIYF.

The rearrangement joins TRBV12-2 to TRBJ1-6. TRBV12-2 is deemed a pseudogene. The CDR3 spans 15 residues. DNA for the CDR3: TGTGCAAGTCGCTTAGCCCGACGGGATAATTCACCCCTCCACTTT. It codes for CASRLARRDNSPLHF.

The rearrangement links TRBV10-1 to TRBJ1-4, with 8 bases fitting TRBD1. The CDR3 contains 14 residues. Germline V lookup: CDR1 WNHNN, CDR2 SYGVQD (reference sequence). Losses at the gene ends were 6 bases for V and 6 bases for J; bases not matched to a gene: 6. CDR3 DNA sequence: TGCGCCAGCAGCCCGGGACAGGCTTATGAAAAACTGTTTTTT. Amino acids: CASSPGQAYEKLFF.

This clone was detected only once. The CDR3 bases are TGTGCCAGCATTCCGGGACAGGGCCACACAGATACGCAGTATTTT. Protein product: CASIPGQGHTDTQYF. The chain uses TRBV6-5 and TRBJ2-3, with TRBD1 identical over 9 bases. CDR3 size: 15 residues. Germline assignment: CDR1 MNHEY and CDR2 SVGAGI. Germline trimming cut 7 bases from V and 2 bases from J; bases unmatched to any gene: 7.

The chain has TRBV19 and TRBJ2-7; D is perhaps TRBD2 (6 bases). Germline lookup yields CDR1 LNHDA and CDR2 SQIVND (reference sequence). CDR3 size: 13 residues. Trimming stripped 1 base from V and 6 bases from J, with 10 bases between. This CDR3 is CASSIVSGGEQYF. CDR3 bases: TGTGCCAGTAGTATAGTATCCGGGGGCGAGCAGTACTTC.

The chain has TRBV4-1 and TRBJ2-7; the D gene is possibly TRBD1 (6 bases). This CDR3 spans 13 amino acids. CDR1 MGHRA and CDR2 YSYEKL come from the germline V gene. Deletions cut 3 bases from V and 6 bases from J, with 12 bases between. For the CDR3, the DNA is TGCGCCAGCAGCCACCCAGGGGTTGGCGAGCAGTACTTC. Its protein is CASSHPGVGEQYF.

The gene calls are TRBV7-2 and TRBJ1-5; 7 positions agree with TRBD1. Germline assignment: CDR1 SGHTA and CDR2 FQGNSA. After removal of 4 bases from V and 5 bases from J, the junction contained 8 bases not matched to a gene. CDR3 length equals 15 residues. Here the CDR3 reads CASSSRQGPDQPQHF. In DNA, the CDR3 is TGTGCCAGCAGCTCACGACAGGGCCCCGATCAGCCCCAGCATTTT.

The chain employs TRBV28 and TRBJ2-7; 9 bases line up with TRBD1. Unmatched junction bases numbered 5, after V lost 8 bases and J lost 3 bases. Germline loops: CDR1 MDHEN, CDR2 SYDVKM. The CDR3 extends over 13 amino acids. The DNA for the CDR3 is TGTGCCAGCGGGTCGGGACAGGGCTACGAGCAGTACTTC. Translating it yields CASGSGQGYEQYF.

The chain joins TRBV4-2 to TRBJ2-7; no reliable D call. V was trimmed by 0 bases and J by 6 bases, leaving 12 bases between them. CDR1 is LGHNA and CDR2 is YNFKEQ in the germline V gene. The CDR3 is made up of 14 amino acids. The chain's CDR3 is CASSQDAAPREQYF. CDR3 in DNA: TGTGCCAGCAGCCAAGACGCAGCGCCACGCGAGCAGTACTTC.

The genes are TRBV5-1 and TRBJ2-1; TRBD2 is a possible D gene (6 bases). Germline V lookup: CDR1 SGHRS, CDR2 YFSETQ. Trimming took off 4 bases at V and 7 bases at J, with 18 bases between the two ends. The CDR3 extends over 15 amino acids. The CDR3 DNA reads TGCGCCAGCAGCGGGTCTGCGGGATCTCGGAATGAGCAGTTCTTC. Translation gives CASSGSAGSRNEQFF.

This chain connects TRBV27 to TRBJ1-1; D gene uncertain. CDR1 is MNHEY, CDR2 SMNVEV, per germline (reference sequence). Trimming pared 6 bases from V and 7 bases from J, leaving 12 bases between. The CDR3 is made up of 12 amino acids. Here the CDR3 reads CASRNSRLEAFF. CDR3 bases: TGTGCCAGCAGAAATTCGCGCCTTGAAGCTTTCTTT.

V gene TRBV2 combines with J gene TRBJ1-2, with D perhaps TRBD1 (5 bases). Germline V gene sequence: CDR1 SNHLY, CDR2 FYNNEI. V lost 8 bases and J lost 5, with 12 bases in between. The CDR3 is made up of 12 amino acids. The CDR3, as DNA: TGTGCCAGCTCGTGGGGGGAATATGGCTACACCTTC. Its protein is CASSWGEYGYTF.

The chain has TRBV15 and TRBJ2-5, with a possible D match to TRBD2 (5 bases). The CDR3 loop spans 13 amino acids. Trimming took off 2 bases at V and 5 bases at J, with 9 bases between the two ends. From germline, CDR1 is LNHNV and CDR2 YYDKDF (reference sequence). This chain's CDR3 is CATSRTRGETQYF. CDR3 bases: TGTGCCACCAGCAGAACTAGAGGGGAGACCCAGTACTTC.

Written as DNA, the CDR3 is TGCGCCAGCAGCTTGGCCGCGGGAGAAAAACTGTTTTTT. It is translated as CASSLAAGEKLFF. The chain recombines TRBV5-1 with TRBJ1-4; no reliable D call. This CDR3 has 13 residues. Germline assignment: CDR1 SGHRS and CDR2 YFSETQ. V was trimmed by 0 bases and J by 8 bases, leaving 8 bases between them.

V is TRBV27 and J is TRBJ2-7; 7 nucleotides match TRBD1. V lost 5 bases, J lost 8 bases, and 15 bases stayed unmatched. CDR3 length: 15 residues. CDR1 is MNHEY, CDR2 SMNVEV, per germline (reference sequence). The CDR3 DNA reads TGTGCCAGCAGTGCCGAAACAGGGTTAGGGGGCAAGCAGTACTTC. Translation gives CASSAETGLGGKQYF.

The chain couples TRBV14 to TRBJ1-2; D remains ambiguous. The CDR3 length is 13 residues. Germline CDR1 and CDR2: SGHDN and FVKESK. Trimming cost V 1 base and J 5 bases, with 8 bases left between them. CDR3 DNA sequence: TGTGCCAGCAGCCAAGTTTCGGAGTATGGCTACACCTTC. Translation gives CASSQVSEYGYTF.

This clone was observed a few times. The rearrangement uses TRBV14 and TRBJ2-7, with D tentatively TRBD1 (6 bases). The CDR3 runs 16 residues. Germline values: CDR1 SGHDN, CDR2 FVKESK. Trimming shortened V by 5 bases and J by 3 bases, and 20 bases separated the two germline ends. The CDR3 coding sequence is TGTGCCAGCAGCTCCCAAGATGGGGGCCTGAACTACGAGCAGTACTTC. This translates into CASSSQDGGLNYEQYF.

The chain is built from TRBV27 and TRBJ2-6, with a weak D call TRBD2 (5 bases). V was shortened by 1 base and J by 0 bases, with 10 bases between the two germline ends. Germline CDR1 MNHEY, CDR2 SMNVEV (reference sequence). The CDR3 extends over 17 amino acids. CDR3 in DNA: TGTGCCAGCAGTTTATTATGGAGGACCTCTGGGGCCAACGTCCTGACTTTC. Its translation: CASSLLWRTSGANVLTF.

The V call is TRBV9, the J call TRBJ2-1; 12 nucleotides line up with TRBD2. V dropped 4 bases and J dropped 4; count of bases not matched to a gene: 6. This CDR3 is built from 16 residues. Germline V lookup: CDR1 SGDLS, CDR2 YYNGEE. The CDR3: CASSPRTSGTYNEQFF. CDR3 sequence (DNA): TGTGCCAGCAGCCCGCGGACTAGCGGGACATACAATGAGCAGTTCTTC.

In this sample, this clone turned up a few times. The chain couples TRBV7-9 to TRBJ1-2; 11 bases line up with TRBD1. The J segment lost 3 bases and the V segment lost 8 bases, leaving 8 bases of the junction unmatched. The CDR3 has 15 residues. CDR1 SEHNR and CDR2 FQNEAQ come from the germline V gene (reference sequence). CDR3 nucleotides: TGTGCCAGCCCCGCCGGGACAGGGGGAGACTATGGCTACACCTTC. It translates to CASPAGTGGDYGYTF. The full variable domain, its missing parts supplied by reference TRBV7-9 and TRBJ1-2, is DTGVSQNPRHKITKRGQNVTFRCDPISEHNRLYWYRQTLGQGPEFLTYFQNEAQLEKSRLLSDRFSAERPKGSFSTLEIQRTEQGDSAMYLCASPAGTGGDYGYTFGSGTRLTVV.

The chain is built from TRBV28 and TRBJ1-2; no definite D call. V lost 3 bases to trimming and J lost 0 bases, with 5 bases between them. CDR3 length equals 13 residues. Germline CDR1 and CDR2: MDHEN and SYDVKM. The CDR3 here is CASSFNPNYGYTF. The CDR3 DNA follows: TGTGCCAGCAGTTTTAATCCTAACTATGGCTACACCTTC.

This clone occurred a few times. The chain employs TRBV2 and TRBJ2-7; TRBD1 matches at 8 bases. V lost 4 bases, J lost 2 bases, and 4 bases stayed unmatched. Germline-derived CDR1 and CDR2 are SNHLY and FYNNEI. The CDR3 is made up of 14 amino acids. CDR3 sequence: CASSGTGPPYEQYF. For the CDR3, the DNA is TGTGCCAGCAGTGGGACAGGGCCACCCTACGAGCAGTACTTC.

The chain joins TRBV21-1 to TRBJ2-7; the table calls TRBD1, which could not be checked here. TRBV21-1 counts as a pseudogene. This CDR3 region has 13 residues. The CDR3 is CASTRDTSYEQYF. For the CDR3, the DNA is TGTGCCAGCACCCGGGACACATCCTACGAGCAGTACTTC.